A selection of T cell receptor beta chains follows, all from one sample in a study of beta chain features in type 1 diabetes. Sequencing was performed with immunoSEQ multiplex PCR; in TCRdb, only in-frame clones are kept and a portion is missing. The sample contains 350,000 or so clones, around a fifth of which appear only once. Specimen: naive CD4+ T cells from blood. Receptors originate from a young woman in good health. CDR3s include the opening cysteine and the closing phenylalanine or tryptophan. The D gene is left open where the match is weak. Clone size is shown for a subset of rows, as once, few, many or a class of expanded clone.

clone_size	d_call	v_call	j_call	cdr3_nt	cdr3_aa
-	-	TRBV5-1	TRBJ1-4	TGCGCCAGCAGCGTCGGGACAACTGAAAAACTGTTTTTT	CASSVGTTEKLFF
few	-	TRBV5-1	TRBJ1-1	TGCGCCAGCAGCCCCCCAACCACAGGGGAAGCTTTCTTT	CASSPPTTGEAFF
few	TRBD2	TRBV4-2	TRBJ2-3	TGTGCCAGCAGCCGGAGAACCACATCCCTAGCGGTGACAGATACGCAGTATTTT	CASSRRTTSLAVTDTQYF
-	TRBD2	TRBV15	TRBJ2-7	TGTGCCACCAGCTCCCAGCGGGGGGGCCTGGACGAGCAGTACTTC	CATSSQRGGLDEQYF
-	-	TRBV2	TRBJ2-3	TGTGCCAGCAGTGAGTTGTCCCCCGGCACAGATACGCAGTATTTT	CASSELSPGTDTQYF
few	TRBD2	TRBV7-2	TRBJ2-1	TGTGCCAGCAGTCGCGGGGGGGCCTCCTACAATGAGCAGTTCTTC	CASSRGGASYNEQFF
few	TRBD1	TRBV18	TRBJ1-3	TGTGCCAGCTCACCAGACGACAGGGTCTCTGGAAACACCATATATTTT	CASSPDDRVSGNTIYF
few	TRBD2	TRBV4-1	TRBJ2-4	TGCGCCAGCGGTAAACTAGCGGGAGGTGGCATTCAGTACTTC	CASGKLAGGGIQYF
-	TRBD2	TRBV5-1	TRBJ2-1	TGCGCCAGCAGCTTGTTCCGGGGGGGCTACAATGAGCAGTTCTTC	CASSLFRGGYNEQFF
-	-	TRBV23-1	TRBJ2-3	TGCGCCAGCAGTCCCCAATCTCCCCAGGGAACTACAGATACGCAGTATTTT	CASSPQSPQGTTDTQYF
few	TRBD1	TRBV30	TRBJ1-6	TGTGCCTGGAGTGTCGGTGACAGGGTTTCCCCCCTCCACTTT	CAWSVGDRVSPLHF
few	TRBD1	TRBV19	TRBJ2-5	TGTGCCAGTAGTATGCCCCCGGCAGGGGGATTGGAGACCCAGTACTTC	CASSMPPAGGLETQYF
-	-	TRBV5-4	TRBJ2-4	TGTGCCAGCAGCCTCAAATCGGGGGTCGCAGACATTCAGTACTTC	CASSLKSGVADIQYF
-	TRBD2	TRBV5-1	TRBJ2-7	TGCGCCAGCAGCGTATCGGGACTAGCGTACGAGCAGTACTTC	CASSVSGLAYEQYF
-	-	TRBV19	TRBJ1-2	TGTGCCAGTAGTGACGGGGGCTATGGCTACACCTTC	CASSDGGYGYTF
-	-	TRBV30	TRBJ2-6	TGTGCCTGGAGTCAGGGAACTGGGGCCAACGTCCTGACTTTC	CAWSQGTGANVLTF
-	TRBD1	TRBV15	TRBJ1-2	TGTGCCACCAGCAGAGATCTAACAGGGGGCTATGGCTACACCTTC	CATSRDLTGGYGYTF
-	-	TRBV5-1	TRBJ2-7	TGCGCCAGCAGCGGTACGTTGCGCTCGAACGAGCAGTACTTC	CASSGTLRSNEQYF
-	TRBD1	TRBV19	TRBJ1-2	TGTGCCAGTACCTCCCGGACAGGGGGTCACTACACCTTC	CASTSRTGGHYTF
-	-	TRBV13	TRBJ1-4	TGTGCCAGCAGCCGCCTAGGAGCAACTAATGAAAAACTGTTTTTT	CASSRLGATNEKLFF
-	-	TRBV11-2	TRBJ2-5	TGTGCCATTCGGGGGAGCGGGCAAGAGACCCAGTACTTC	CAIRGSGQETQYF
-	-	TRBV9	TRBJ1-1	TGTGCCAGCAGCGTATCAGGGATGAACACTGAAGCTTTCTTT	CASSVSGMNTEAFF
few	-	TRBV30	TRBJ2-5	TGTGCCTGGAGTTACACAGGGATCCAAGAGACCCAGTACTTC	CAWSYTGIQETQYF
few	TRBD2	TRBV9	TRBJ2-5	TGTGCCAGCAGCGTAGAAAGCGGGAGAATTGAGACCCAGTACTTC	CASSVESGRIETQYF
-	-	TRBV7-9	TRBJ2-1	TGTGCCAGCAGCTGGGGGGAGACTGGTGAGCAGTTCTTC	CASSWGETGEQFF
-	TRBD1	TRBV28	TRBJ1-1	TGTGCCAGCAGTTTAGAGGCAGGGGGCACTGAAGCTTTCTTT	CASSLEAGGTEAFF
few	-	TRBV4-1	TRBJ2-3	TGCGCCAGCAGCCAAGGGGGAAGCGGGACAGATACGCAGTATTTT	CASSQGGSGTDTQYF
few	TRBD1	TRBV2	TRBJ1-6	TGTGCCAGCAGGGCGAGGGGGCTGGGTGGTTCACCCCTCCACTTT	CASRARGLGGSPLHF
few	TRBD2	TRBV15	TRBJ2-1	TGTGCCACCAGCGGAAGGGGGACTAGGAGGTTCAATGAGCAGTTCTTC	CATSGRGTRRFNEQFF
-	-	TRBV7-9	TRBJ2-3	TGTGCCAGCAGCCGCACGAGCCCAGATACGCAGTATTTT	CASSRTSPDTQYF
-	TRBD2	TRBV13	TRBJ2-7	TGTGCCAGCAGCTCGACTAGCGGGGCGCTATACGAGCAGTACTTC	CASSSTSGALYEQYF
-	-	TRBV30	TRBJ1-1	TGTGCCTGGATCAGACCCCAGGGGAGGGGCACTGAAGCTTTCTTT	CAWIRPQGRGTEAFF
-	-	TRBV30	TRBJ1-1	TGTGCCTGGAGTGTCGCCGGGATCAACACTGAAGCTTTCTTT	CAWSVAGINTEAFF
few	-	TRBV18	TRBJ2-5	TGTGCCAGCTCACCAGTGGTGAGGGTTGGGGAGACCCAGTACTTC	CASSPVVRVGETQYF
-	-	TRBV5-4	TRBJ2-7	TGTGCCAGCAGCCCCCGGGACTCCCACTCCTACGAGCAGTACTTC	CASSPRDSHSYEQYF
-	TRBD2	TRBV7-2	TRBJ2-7	TGTGCCAGCAGCTTAGTAGGGAGGGGATACGAGCAGTACTTC	CASSLVGRGYEQYF
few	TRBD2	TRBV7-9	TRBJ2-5	TGTGCCAGCAGCTTAGCGCTTAGCGGGGTCGCGGAGACCCAGTACTTC	CASSLALSGVAETQYF
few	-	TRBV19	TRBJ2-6	TGTGCCAGTAGTGACAGGAGCTCTGGGGCCAACGTCCTGACTTTC	CASSDRSSGANVLTF
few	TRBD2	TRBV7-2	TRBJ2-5	TGTGCCAGCAGCTTACGTAGCGGGGAAGAGACCCAGTACTTC	CASSLRSGEETQYF
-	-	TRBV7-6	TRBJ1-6	TGTGCCAGCAGCTTAGGTCCAGAACTAAATTCTACACCCCTCCACTTT	CASSLGPELNSTPLHF
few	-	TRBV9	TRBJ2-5	TGTGCCAGCAGCGTGGCGACTAGTAACAGGGAGACCCAGTACTTC	CASSVATSNRETQYF
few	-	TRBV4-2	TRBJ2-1	TGTGCCAGCAGCCAAGATCTGGGCGGGGTCTCCTACAATGAGCAGTTCTTC	CASSQDLGGVSYNEQFF
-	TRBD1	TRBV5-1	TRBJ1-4	TGCGCCAGCAGCGCTGGGACAGGGGTGAGGGAAAAACTGTTTTTT	CASSAGTGVREKLFF
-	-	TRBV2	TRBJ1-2	TGTGCCAGCAAAAAAGGGGAGGAGTACTATGGCTACACCTTC	CASKKGEEYYGYTF
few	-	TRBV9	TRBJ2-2	TGTGCCAGCAGCGCCCGAGGCCGGGGGGCGCTTAGGAACACCGGGGAGCTGTTTTTT	CASSARGRGALRNTGELFF
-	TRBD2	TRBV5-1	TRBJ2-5	TGCGCCAGCAGCCCAAGCCTAGCGGGAGGGGCAGAGACCCAGTACTTC	CASSPSLAGGAETQYF
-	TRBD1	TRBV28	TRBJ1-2	TGTGCCAGCAGTTGGGGGACAGGGGCCTCAGTCTATGGCTACACCTTC	CASSWGTGASVYGYTF
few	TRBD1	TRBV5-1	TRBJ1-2	TGCGCCAGCAGCTTGGCCGACGACAGGGGGAAAGGCTACACCTTC	CASSLADDRGKGYTF
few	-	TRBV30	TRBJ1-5	TGTGCCTGGAGTGATATGGCGGGACAGCCCCAGCATTTT	CAWSDMAGQPQHF
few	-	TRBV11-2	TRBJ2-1	TGTGCCAGCAGCTTAGTCTTAGCGTCCTACAATGAGCAGTTCTTC	CASSLVLASYNEQFF
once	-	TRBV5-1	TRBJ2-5	TGCGCCAGCAGCTTTGTGTTAGGGGGAGAGACCCAGTACTTC	CASSFVLGGETQYF
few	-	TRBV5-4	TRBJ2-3	TGTGCCAGCAGCTTTTTGGGCGGGGAGGCAGATACGCAGTATTTT	CASSFLGGEADTQYF
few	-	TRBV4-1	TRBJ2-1	TGCGCCAGCAGCCAAGTAATGAATGAGCAGTTCTTC	CASSQVMNEQFF
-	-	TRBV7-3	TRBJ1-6	TGTGCCAGCAGCCGCGGAAGTTGGAATTCACCCCTCCACTTT	CASSRGSWNSPLHF
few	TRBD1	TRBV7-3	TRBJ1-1	TGTGCCAGCAGCAGACAGGGTGACACTGAAGCTTTCTTT	CASSRQGDTEAFF
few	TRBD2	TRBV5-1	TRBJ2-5	TGCGCCAGCAGCCCTGGAGTAGCGGGAGAGGGAGAGACCCAGTACTTC	CASSPGVAGEGETQYF
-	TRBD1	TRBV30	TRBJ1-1	TGTGCCTGGAGGGGCCGAAGGGGACAGTCGTTGAACACTGAAGCTTTCTTT	CAWRGRRGQSLNTEAFF
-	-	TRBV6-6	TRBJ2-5	TGTGCCAGCAGTTATAGGGGACAAGAGACCCAGTACTTC	CASSYRGQETQYF